What follows are 14 T cell receptor beta chains derived from one specimen sequenced in a study of shared clonotypes between healthy human individuals. Produced via immunoSEQ multiplex PCR; TCRdb's table is partial and in-frame only. The sample lists approximately 2.5 million clones; 93% were seen once. Sequencing was carried out using naive CD4+ T cells from PBMCs. The sample's subset: CD45RA+ positively selected. These receptor sequences come from a man younger than 30 in good health. Some clones in this sample may be carry-over from other donors' samples.

The gene calls are TRBV19 and TRBJ2-3; D gene uncertain. The germline gives CDR1 LNHDA, CDR2 SQIVND (reference sequence). The CDR3 length is 13 residues. V dropped 1 base and J dropped 4 bases, with 6 bases sitting between them. The CDR3 reads CASSIAGSDTQYF. CDR3 sequence (DNA): TGTGCCAGTAGTATAGCTGGCTCAGATACGCAGTATTTT.

The chain employs TRBV29-1 and TRBJ2-3; a possible D gene is TRBD2 (5 bases). Per germline, CDR1 SQVTM and CDR2 ANQGSEA. This CDR3 contains 14 residues. Trimming pared 3 bases from V and 2 bases from J, leaving 12 bases between. CDR3 in amino acids: CSVDFSGLTDTQYF. The CDR3 DNA follows: TGCAGCGTTGACTTCAGCGGTCTCACAGATACGCAGTATTTT.

Notes on this clone: The identical CDR3 is also encoded by other nucleotide sequences in the sample. The V call is TRBV10-3, the J call TRBJ1-1, with 9 bases aligning to TRBD1. The V segment lost 4 bases and the J segment 2 bases; nucleotides outside the gene matches: 2. The CDR3 runs to 14 residues. Germline CDR1 ENHRY, CDR2 SYGVKD. CDR3 sequence (DNA): TGTGCCATCAGTGGGGGACAGGGAAACACTGAAGCTTTCTTT. Translated: CAISGGQGNTEAFF.

V and J are TRBV6-5 and TRBJ2-1, with D hard to call. Trimming pared 4 bases from V and 0 bases from J, leaving 13 bases between. CDR3 length equals 16 residues. Germline CDR1 and CDR2: MNHEY and SVGAGI. The CDR3 loop is CASSSTPPSSYNEQFF. CDR3 nucleotides: TGTGCCAGCAGTTCCACCCCCCCTAGCTCCTACAATGAGCAGTTCTTC.

This chain joins TRBV5-1 and TRBJ2-3, with 9 bases lining up with TRBD1. Germline CDR1 SGHRS, CDR2 YFSETQ. V shed 4 bases, J shed 4 bases, and the junction held 7 bases outside the gene matches. This CDR3 contains 15 residues. CDR3: CASSPGTGSADTQYF. DNA of the CDR3: TGCGCCAGCAGCCCTGGGACAGGGTCTGCAGATACGCAGTATTTT.

The chain has TRBV7-9 and TRBJ2-3, with a weak D call TRBD2 (8 bases). V was clipped by 5 bases and J by 5 bases, with 20 bases between them. The CDR3 runs 16 residues. The germline V gene encodes CDR1 SEHNR and CDR2 FQNEAQ (reference sequence). For the CDR3, the DNA is TGTGCCAGCAGCCGCACTAGCGGAGGGGGCCGAGATACGCAGTATTTT. This sequence encodes CASSRTSGGGRDTQYF.

Concerning this clone itself: The same CDR3 also results from other DNA sequences found in this sample. V usage is TRBV9 and J usage is TRBJ2-5; perhaps TRBD1 as D (6 bases). CDR1 SGDLS and CDR2 YYNGEE come from the germline V gene. V was clipped by 4 bases and J by 2 bases, with 9 bases between them. CDR3 length: 13 amino acids. The CDR3 DNA follows: TGTGCCAGCAGCTTTCAGGGGCAAGAGACCCAGTACTTC. Protein sequence: CASSFQGQETQYF.

The gene calls are TRBV27 and TRBJ1-2; TRBD1 might be the D (6 bases). The CDR3 length is 15 residues. V lost 0 bases to trimming and J lost 7 bases, with 15 bases between them. The germline V gene has CDR1 MNHEY and CDR2 SMNVEV (reference sequence). CDR3 protein: CASSLSAGGAFGYTF. The CDR3 nucleotides read TGTGCCAGCAGTTTATCAGCGGGGGGCGCTTTTGGCTACACCTTC.

The V call is TRBV10-3, the J call TRBJ2-3; D remains ambiguous. V dropped 0 bases and J dropped 2 bases, with 9 bases sitting between them. This CDR3 has 15 amino acids. Germline CDR1 ENHRY, CDR2 SYGVKD. The CDR3 loop is CAISESNRDTDTQYF. In DNA form, the CDR3 reads TGTGCCATCAGTGAGTCGAACAGAGACACAGATACGCAGTATTTT.

The genes are TRBV7-2 and TRBJ2-3; TRBD1 agrees at 10 bases. The ends lost 2 bases at V and 4 bases at J; junction bases unmatched: 3. CDR1 is SGHTA and CDR2 is FQGNSA in the germline V gene. This CDR3 region has 15 residues. CDR3 protein: CASSLKGQGADTQYF. CDR3 nucleotides: TGTGCCAGCAGCTTAAAAGGACAGGGGGCAGATACGCAGTATTTT.

The rearrangement uses TRBV4-2 and TRBJ2-3; 12 bases agree with TRBD2. Germline V gene data show CDR1 as LGHNA and CDR2 as YNFKEQ. The CDR3 covers 18 residues. J lost 2 bases, V lost 0 bases, and 6 bases had no gene match. The CDR3 is CASSQDRRLAGVTDTQYF. CDR3 DNA sequence: TGTGCCAGCAGCCAAGATCGGCGACTAGCGGGGGTCACAGATACGCAGTATTTT.

The genes are TRBV2 and TRBJ2-2; 9 bases agree with TRBD1. Germline assignment: CDR1 SNHLY and CDR2 FYNNEI. Trimming cost V 6 bases and J 4 bases; bases outside gene matches: 9. The CDR3 spans 16 residues. For the CDR3, the DNA is TGTGCCAGCAGCCGGGGTGGGACAGGGATCACCGGGGAGCTGTTTTTT. Its translation is CASSRGGTGITGELFF.

The chain joins TRBV7-2 to TRBJ2-3, with TRBD1 as a possible D gene (6 bases). Germline values: CDR1 SGHTA, CDR2 FQGNSA. The ends were cut back, 5 bases at V and 3 bases at J, with 18 bases in the middle. This CDR3 spans 16 amino acids. The CDR3 spells CASSPHPQGTTDTQYF. Written as DNA, the CDR3 is TGTGCCAGCAGCCCCCATCCACAGGGTACAACAGATACGCAGTATTTT.

V gene TRBV7-9 combines with J gene TRBJ1-3; D is unresolved. The CDR3 contains 15 residues. Trimming took 5 bases from V and 3 from J, leaving 14 bases between them. The germline gives CDR1 SEHNR, CDR2 FQNEAQ (reference sequence). CDR3 amino acids: CASSPIWVGGNTIYF. In DNA form, the CDR3 reads TGTGCCAGCAGCCCCATTTGGGTCGGTGGAAACACCATATATTTT. The whole variable domain, remainder taken from reference TRBV7-9 and TRBJ1-3, is DTGVSQNPRHKITKRGQNVTFRCDPISEHNRLYWYRQTLGQGPEFLTYFQNEAQLEKSRLLSDRFSAERPKGSFSTLEIQRTEQGDSAMYLCASSPIWVGGNTIYFGEGSWLTVV.